Presented here are 32 T cell receptor beta chains from one specimen sequenced in a study of blood T cell repertoires in COVID-19 (dated by TCRdb to about 2020). Library prep was done by the immunoSEQ multiplex PCR assay. Drawn from immuneACCESS, this table holds only the in-frame rearrangements with V and J called that TCRdb kept. Clones are partly lost; checked studies trace under half to an unresolved V gene and leave the rest unexplained. In all, the sample holds under 250,000 clones, and roughly 84% of those were seen once. The leading ten clones occupy about 10% of the sample. The sequenced sample consisted of peripheral blood. These receptors came from a man aged 50 or older with active or convalescent COVID-19.

V and J are TRBV11-1 and TRBJ1-2, with 9 bases lining up with TRBD1. The trim removed 5 bases at V and 7 bases at J, leaving 5 bases unmatched. Germline V gives CDR1 SGHAT, CDR2 FQDESV (reference sequence). This CDR3 spans 13 amino acids. The CDR3 sequence is CASSPGQGGGYTF. CDR3 nucleotides: TGTGCCAGCAGCCCGGGACAGGGAGGTGGCTACACCTTC.

The chain employs TRBV10-3 and TRBJ1-4, with 8 bases matching TRBD1. The CDR3 spans 14 residues. CDR1 is ENHRY, CDR2 SYGVKD, per germline. The V gene end was trimmed by 6 bases and the J gene end by 7 bases; junction bases not matched to a gene: 7. The CDR3 region has the DNA TGTGCCATCAGGTCGGACAGGGCTGGTGAAAAACTGTTTTTT. Protein: CAIRSDRAGEKLFF.

CDR3 amino acids: CASSPIAGGPDTQYF. CDR3 nucleotides: TGTGCCAGCTCACCTATAGCGGGGGGGCCAGATACGCAGTATTTT. This sequence joins TRBV18 and TRBJ2-3; 11 bases match TRBD2. CDR3 length: 15 residues. Germline CDR1 KGHSH, CDR2 LQKENI. With V trimmed by 3 bases and J by 4 bases, 3 bases remained unmatched. Variable domain in full (rest from reference TRBV18 and TRBJ2-3): NAGVMQNPRHLVRRRGQEARLRCSPMKGHSHVYWYRQLPEEGLKFMVYLQKENIIDESGMPKERFSAEFPKEGPSILRIQQVVRGDSAAYFCASSPIAGGPDTQYFGPGTRLTVL.

The chain recombines TRBV2 with TRBJ1-2; no clear D. V lost 6 bases and J lost 7, with 18 bases in between. Germline CDR1 is SNHLY and CDR2 is FYNNEI. There are 14 residues in the CDR3. The CDR3 DNA follows: TGTGCCAGCAGATTAGTAGGCTCGGAGAGTGGCTACACCTTC. This encodes CASRLVGSESGYTF. The whole variable domain, remainder taken from reference TRBV2 and TRBJ1-2, is EPEVTQTPSHQVTQMGQEVILRCVPISNHLYFYWYRQILGQKVEFLVSFYNNEISEKSEIFDDQFSVERPDGSNFTLKIRSTKLEDSAMYFCASRLVGSESGYTFGSGTRLTVV.

For the CDR3, the DNA is TGCGCCAGCAGCCAAGATAGACTAGCGGGGGGGCTCTCCTACAATGAGCAGTTCTTC. Translated: CASSQDRLAGGLSYNEQFF. V usage is TRBV4-3 and J usage is TRBJ2-1; 14 bases are a match to TRBD2. The CDR3 contains 19 residues. Germline V gene data show CDR1 as LGHNA and CDR2 as YSLEER. J gave up 0 bases and V 0 bases, and 4 bases lay outside the gene matches.

This chain uses TRBV6-6 with TRBJ2-7; no clear D. V lost 7 bases to trimming and J lost 0 bases, with 13 bases between them. Germline CDR1 MNHNY, CDR2 SVGAGI (reference sequence). This CDR3 contains 14 residues. The CDR3 reads CASKRIAGSYEQYF. The CDR3 coding sequence is TGTGCCAGCAAGCGAATAGCTGGCTCCTACGAGCAGTACTTC.

The rearrangement links TRBV29-1 to TRBJ1-2; 8 bases agree with TRBD1. The germline gives CDR1 SQVTM, CDR2 ANQGSEA. This CDR3 region has 19 residues. V shed 0 bases, J shed 5 bases, and the junction held 20 bases outside the gene matches. The CDR3 nucleotides read TGCAGCGTTGAAGACGAGGGACAGGTCATGACCACCAACATTTATGGCTACACCTTC. Residues: CSVEDEGQVMTTNIYGYTF.

This chain connects TRBV2 to TRBJ2-5, with 14 bases aligning to TRBD2. The CDR3 covers 17 residues. CDR1 is SNHLY, CDR2 FYNNEI, per germline. With V trimmed by 6 bases and J by 1 base, 7 bases remained unmatched. DNA for the CDR3: TGTGCCAGCAGGGCCCGGACTAGCGGGGGGTCCCAAGAGACCCAGTACTTC. Translation: CASRARTSGGSQETQYF.

J is TRBJ1-5 and V is TRBV18; the match to TRBD1 covers 7 bases. V was pared by 3 bases and J by 5 bases, with 10 bases of the junction left unmatched. Germline CDR1 KGHSH, CDR2 LQKENI. CDR3 length: 16 amino acids. CDR3 sequence reads: CASSPRETGMDQPQHF. CDR3 coding DNA: TGTGCCAGCTCACCGAGGGAGACAGGGATGGATCAGCCCCAGCATTTT.

This clone appeared a few times. V usage is TRBV10-3 and J usage is TRBJ2-2; 10 nucleotides line up with TRBD1. CDR1 is ENHRY, CDR2 SYGVKD, per germline. The length of the CDR3 is 14 residues. The V and J ends lost 4 bases and 6 bases, in that order; junction bases with no gene match: 2. CDR3: CAISGGTGAGELFF. For the CDR3, the DNA is TGTGCCATCAGTGGGGGGACAGGGGCCGGGGAGCTGTTTTTT.

J is TRBJ2-5 and V is TRBV18; D might be TRBD2 (7 bases). The CDR3 length is 14 residues. V was shortened by 2 bases and J by 4 bases, with 11 bases between the two germline ends. In germline, CDR1 is KGHSH, CDR2 LQKENI. In DNA, the CDR3 is TGTGCCAGCTCACCAGGGGGGGCAGGAGAGACCCAGTACTTC. This encodes CASSPGGAGETQYF.

This chain uses TRBV5-1 with TRBJ1-2; TRBD1 is a possible D gene (5 bases). V dropped 1 base and J dropped 8 bases, with 18 bases sitting between them. The CDR3 contains 15 residues. Germline V gene lookup returns CDR1 SGHRS and CDR2 YFSETQ. The CDR3 coding sequence is TGCGCCAGCAGCTTGCCCGCCCGGGCAGGGAACGGCTACACCTTC. Protein product: CASSLPARAGNGYTF.

The chain combines TRBV28 with TRBJ1-5; no clear D. The length of the CDR3 is 14 residues. CDR1 is MDHEN, CDR2 SYDVKM, per germline. Trimming shortened V by 6 bases and J by 6 bases, and 15 bases separated the two germline ends. CDR3 amino acids: CASSPRLGVQPQHF. In DNA form, the CDR3 reads TGTGCCAGCAGCCCAAGACTCGGAGTTCAGCCCCAGCATTTT.

V usage is TRBV10-3 and J usage is TRBJ2-2; D possibly corresponds to TRBD1 (5 bases). The germline V gene has CDR1 ENHRY and CDR2 SYGVKD. The V gene lost 4 bases and the J gene lost 6 bases, with 6 bases spanning the gap. There are 12 residues in the CDR3. CDR3 in DNA: TGTGCCATCAGTGCAGGGCCCGGGGAGCTGTTTTTT. This codes for CAISAGPGELFF.

The J gene is TRBJ2-1, the V gene TRBV6-4, with no clear D. The CDR3 consists of 11 residues. Germline V gives CDR1 MRHNA, CDR2 SNTAGT. V was clipped by 4 bases and J by 10 bases, with 8 bases between them. The chain's CDR3 is CASSGAPEQFF. CDR3 DNA sequence: TGTGCCAGCAGTGGGGCTCCCGAGCAGTTCTTC.

With respect to this clone: The sample contains more than one DNA sequence encoding this CDR3. The rearrangement uses TRBV18 and TRBJ2-7, with 8 nucleotides matching TRBD1. CDR3 length: 15 residues. The germline CDR1 and CDR2 sequences are KGHSH and LQKENI. V lost 3 bases to trimming and J lost 3 bases; unmatched junction nucleotides: 7. In DNA, the CDR3 is TGTGCCAGCTCACCCTCTGGACAGGGATTCTACGAGCAGTACTTC. This gives the protein CASSPSGQGFYEQYF.

The genes are TRBV5-6 and TRBJ2-3; 8 nucleotides align to TRBD1. Germline assignment: CDR1 SGHDT and CDR2 YYEEEE. The CDR3 runs to 15 residues. Unmatched junction bases numbered 2, after V lost 0 bases and J lost 2 bases. CDR3 nucleotides: TGTGCCAGCAGCTTGGGACAGGGGCTCACAGATACGCAGTATTTT. Translation: CASSLGQGLTDTQYF.

This sequence joins TRBV5-4 and TRBJ2-6; 9 nucleotides line up with TRBD1. Germline CDR1 reads SGHNT; CDR2 reads YYREEE (reference sequence). CDR3 length: 17 amino acids. V lost 5 bases and J lost 0; bases outside the gene matches: 6. CDR3 nucleotides: TGTGCCAGCAGTAACCGGGACAGGGACTCTGGGGCCAACGTCCTGACTTTC. It translates to CASSNRDRDSGANVLTF.

The rearrangement links TRBV19 to TRBJ1-1; possible D gene TRBD1, 5 bases. The CDR3 contains 14 residues. The germline gives CDR1 LNHDA, CDR2 SQIVND (reference sequence). V shed 3 bases and J shed 7 bases, with 15 bases lying between them. The CDR3 spells CASSILAGPSEAFF. The CDR3, as DNA: TGTGCCAGTAGTATTTTAGCAGGGCCGAGTGAAGCTTTCTTT.

The V and J genes are TRBV6-4 and TRBJ2-3, with D unclear. The germline CDR1 and CDR2 sequences are MRHNA and SNTAGT. The CDR3 has 13 amino acids. V was trimmed by 2 bases and J by 5 bases, leaving 8 bases between them. Written as DNA, the CDR3 is TGTGCCAGCAGTGACGGGCGTGGAGATACGCAGTATTTT. Protein: CASSDGRGDTQYF.

In this sample, this clone turned up a few times. The CDR3 DNA follows: TGTGCCTGGAGTGTTAAGGGAGACACTGAAGCTTTCTTT. This encodes CAWSVKGDTEAFF. The rearrangement uses TRBV30 and TRBJ1-1, with D unclear. The V and J ends lost 0 bases and 3 bases respectively, with 8 bases between them. The germline CDR1 and CDR2 sequences are GTSNPN and SVGIG (reference sequence). The CDR3 has 13 amino acids.

The chain combines TRBV4-1 with TRBJ1-4; TRBD1 aligns across 7 bases. V lost 5 bases, J lost 7 bases, and 10 bases stayed unmatched. Germline V gene lookup returns CDR1 MGHRA and CDR2 YSYEKL. The CDR3 has 15 amino acids. The CDR3: CASSRSQGVFEKLFF. The DNA of the CDR3 is TGCGCCAGCAGCAGATCGCAGGGGGTATTTGAAAAACTGTTTTTT.

The rearrangement joins TRBV5-1 to TRBJ2-7; TRBD1 aligns across 8 bases. The CDR3 length is 16 residues. V gave up 0 bases and J gave up 2 bases; unmatched junction bases: 7. The germline V gene has CDR1 SGHRS and CDR2 YFSETQ. The CDR3 sequence is CASSLDPGQGPYEQYF. Here the CDR3 DNA reads TGCGCCAGCAGCTTGGATCCAGGACAGGGCCCCTACGAGCAGTACTTC.

The rearrangement joins TRBV6-6 to TRBJ1-1; 10 nucleotides agree with TRBD1. Germline-derived CDR1 and CDR2 are MNHNY and SVGAGI (reference sequence). This CDR3 has 16 residues. Unmatched junction bases numbered 7, after V lost 6 bases and J lost 0 bases. CDR3 coding DNA: TGTGCCAGCAGATCCGGGACAGGGGCGCTGAACACTGAAGCTTTCTTT. Translated: CASRSGTGALNTEAFF.

This clone appeared a few times. The chain is built from TRBV4-1 and TRBJ1-2, with D perhaps matching TRBD1 (6 bases). Trimming cost V 1 base and J 6 bases, with 27 bases left between them. The CDR3 totals 19 residues. From germline, CDR1 is MGHRA and CDR2 YSYEKL. The CDR3 spells CASSQGLLRRTVSSDGYTF. In nucleotides, the CDR3 is TGCGCCAGCAGCCAAGGATTACTCCGACGGACAGTTTCGTCGGATGGCTACACCTTC.

This clone has only a few counts. This chain uses TRBV7-8 with TRBJ2-6; a weak D match, TRBD1 (6 bases). Germline CDR1 and CDR2: SGHVS and FQNEAQ. Trimming took off 2 bases at V and 1 base at J, with 21 bases between the two ends. The CDR3 loop spans 20 amino acids. The CDR3 DNA reads TGTGCCAGCAGCTTATTTCCCTTTACAGGGAGAGGGTCTGGGGCCAACGTCCTGACTTTC. This encodes CASSLFPFTGRGSGANVLTF.

The chain joins TRBV15 to TRBJ2-2; 9 nucleotides agree with TRBD2. The CDR3 totals 18 residues. The V and J ends lost 0 bases and 3 bases, in that order; junction bases with no gene match: 8. The germline CDR1 and CDR2 sequences are LNHNV and YYDKDF (reference sequence). CDR3 amino acids: CATSRDGDSGGYTGELFF. The CDR3 DNA sequence: TGTGCCACCAGCAGAGATGGGGATAGCGGGGGTTACACCGGGGAGCTGTTTTTT.

The chain joins TRBV5-1 to TRBJ2-3; 9 bases align to TRBD1. CDR1 and CDR2 (germline): SGHRS, YFSETQ. Trimming cost V 4 bases and J 3 bases; bases outside gene matches: 6. The CDR3 sequence is 15 residues long. CDR3 DNA sequence: TGCGCCAGCAGCGCTTCGGGACAGGGAACAGATACGCAGTATTTT. Translated, it gives CASSASGQGTDTQYF.

This clone was found once. CDR3 in amino acids: CASSQFGTGKENIQYF. The CDR3 DNA sequence: TGCGCCAGCAGCCAATTCGGGACAGGGAAGGAAAACATTCAGTACTTC. The J gene is TRBJ2-4, the V gene TRBV4-1; TRBD1 aligns across 9 bases. With V trimmed by 2 bases and J by 5 bases, 7 bases remained unmatched. CDR1 MGHRA and CDR2 YSYEKL come from the germline V gene. The CDR3 totals 16 residues.

The chain carries TRBV6-6 and TRBJ2-1, with TRBD2 as a possible D gene (6 bases). Germline V gene sequence: CDR1 MNHNY, CDR2 SVGAGI (reference sequence). The CDR3 consists of 11 residues. Trimming shortened V by 6 bases and J by 10 bases, and 10 bases separated the two germline ends. CDR3 loop: CASSSSGEQFF. As DNA, the CDR3 is TGTGCCAGCAGCTCAAGCGGGGAGCAGTTCTTC.

This chain uses TRBV7-4 with TRBJ2-2; 7 bases map to TRBD2. This CDR3 comprises 16 residues. Germline CDR1 and CDR2: SGHVT and SQSDAQ. Trimming removed 6 bases from V and 1 base from J; junction bases left unmatched: 8. CDR3 loop: CASSRRERGNTGELFF. The CDR3 DNA is TGTGCCAGCAGTCGCCGGGAGCGGGGGAACACCGGGGAGCTGTTTTTT.

The chain recombines TRBV5-6 with TRBJ1-2; D unclear. The V end lost 4 bases, the J end lost 11 bases, and 15 bases lay between the germline ends. The CDR3 loop spans 12 amino acids. Germline values: CDR1 SGHDT, CDR2 YYEEEE. This CDR3 reads CASSQSRPSYTF. For the CDR3, the DNA is TGTGCCAGCAGCCAGAGCAGGCCCTCTTACACCTTC.